This T cell receptor beta chain was captured in a study of PD-1 blockade in classical Hodgkin lymphoma. This CDR3 is 15 amino acids long. The germline V and J ends were trimmed by 2 bases and 1 base, with 9 bases remaining between them. CDR1 and CDR2 from the germline V gene are SGHNT and YENEEA. Concerning this clone itself: Its antigen is unknown.

Every single patient, without exception, relapsed after autologous stem cell transplantation, and brentuximab vedotin exposure varied. Notes on the study in general: The CD4+ diversity rise by C4D1 was clearest in complete responders. Some patients started nivolumab under 1 year after ASCT, and they were excluded. The repertoire differences lack a defined cause, possibly disease activity or prior therapy.

Method: immunoSEQ multiplex PCR; TCRdb's copy keeps in-frame clones and lacks some. The profile covers about 97,000 clones, with about 89% appearing a single time and 5.5% to 8.5% taken by the ten largest. The chain combines TRBV11-3 with TRBJ1-5; TRBD1 is a possible D gene (6 bases). The material was peripheral blood mononuclear cells (PBMCs), obtained before the second cycle of nivolumab. The TCR originated in a human donor with classical Hodgkin lymphoma. CDR3 DNA: TGTGCCAGCAGCTTATTGAGGGGGAGCAATCAGCCCCAGCATTTT. Protein: CASSLLRGSNQPQHF.